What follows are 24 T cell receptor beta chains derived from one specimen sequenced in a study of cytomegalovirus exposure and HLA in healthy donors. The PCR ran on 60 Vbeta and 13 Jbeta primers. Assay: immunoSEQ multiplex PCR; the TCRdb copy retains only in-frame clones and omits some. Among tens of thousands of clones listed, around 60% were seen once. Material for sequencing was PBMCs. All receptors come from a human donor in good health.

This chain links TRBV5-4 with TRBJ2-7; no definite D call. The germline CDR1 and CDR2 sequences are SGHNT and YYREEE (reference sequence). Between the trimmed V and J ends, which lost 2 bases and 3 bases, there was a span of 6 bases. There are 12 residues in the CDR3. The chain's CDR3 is CASSLPYYEQYF. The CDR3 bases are TGTGCCAGCAGCTTACCCTACTACGAGCAGTACTTC.

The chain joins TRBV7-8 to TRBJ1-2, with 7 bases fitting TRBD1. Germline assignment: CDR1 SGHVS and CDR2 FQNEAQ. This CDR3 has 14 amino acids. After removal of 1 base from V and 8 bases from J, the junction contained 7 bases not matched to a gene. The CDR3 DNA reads TGTGCCAGCAGCTTAGTAGACAGGGCCAGCGGCTACACCTTC. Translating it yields CASSLVDRASGYTF.

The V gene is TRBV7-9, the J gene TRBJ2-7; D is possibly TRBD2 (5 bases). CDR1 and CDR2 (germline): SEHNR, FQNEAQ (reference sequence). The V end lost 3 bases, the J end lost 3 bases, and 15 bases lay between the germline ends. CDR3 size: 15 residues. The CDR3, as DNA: TGTGCCAGCAGCTTGGTCGAGGGTTTTGGCTACGAGCAGTACTTC. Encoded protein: CASSLVEGFGYEQYF.

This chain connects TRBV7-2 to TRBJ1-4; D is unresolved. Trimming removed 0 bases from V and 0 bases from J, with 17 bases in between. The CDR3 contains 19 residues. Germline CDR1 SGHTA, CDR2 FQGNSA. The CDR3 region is CASSLAGRGGSATNEKLFF. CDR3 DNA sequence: TGTGCCAGCAGCTTAGCGGGCCGCGGCGGGAGTGCAACTAATGAAAAACTGTTTTTT.

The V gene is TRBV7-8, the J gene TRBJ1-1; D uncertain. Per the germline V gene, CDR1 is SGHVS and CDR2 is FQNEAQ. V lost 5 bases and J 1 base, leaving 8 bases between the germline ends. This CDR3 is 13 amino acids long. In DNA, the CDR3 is TGTGCCAGCAGCGACACTCCGAACACTGAAGCTTTCTTT. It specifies CASSDTPNTEAFF.

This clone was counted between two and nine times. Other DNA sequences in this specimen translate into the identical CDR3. The CDR3 reads CASSRGASTDTQYF. For the CDR3, the DNA is TGTGCCAGCAGCCGGGGGGCTAGCACAGATACGCAGTATTTT. V usage is TRBV11-3 and J usage is TRBJ2-3; a weak D match, TRBD2 (7 bases). CDR3 length: 14 residues. The V end was cut by 5 bases, the J end by 0 bases, with 9 bases between. Germline CDR1 reads SGHNT; CDR2 reads YENEEA.

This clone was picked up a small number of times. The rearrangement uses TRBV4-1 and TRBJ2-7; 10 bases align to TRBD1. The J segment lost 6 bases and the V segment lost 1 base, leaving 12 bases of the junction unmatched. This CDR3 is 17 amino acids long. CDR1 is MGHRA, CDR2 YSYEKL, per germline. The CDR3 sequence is CASSQVLVRQGASEQYF. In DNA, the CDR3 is TGCGCCAGCAGCCAAGTATTAGTGAGACAGGGGGCGTCCGAGCAGTACTTC.

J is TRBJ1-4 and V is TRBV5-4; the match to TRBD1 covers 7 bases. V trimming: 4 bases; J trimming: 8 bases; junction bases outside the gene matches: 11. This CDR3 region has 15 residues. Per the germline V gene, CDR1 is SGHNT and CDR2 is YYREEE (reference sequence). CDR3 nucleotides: TGTGCCAGCAGCCAATACTCCGGGACAGAGGAAAAACTGTTTTTT. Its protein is CASSQYSGTEEKLFF. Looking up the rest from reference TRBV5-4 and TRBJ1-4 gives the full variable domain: ETGVTQSPTHLIKTRGQQVTLRCSSQSGHNTVSWYQQALGQGPQFIFQYYREEENGRGNFPPRFSGLQFPNYSSELNVNALELDDSALYLCASSQYSGTEEKLFFGSGTQLSVL.

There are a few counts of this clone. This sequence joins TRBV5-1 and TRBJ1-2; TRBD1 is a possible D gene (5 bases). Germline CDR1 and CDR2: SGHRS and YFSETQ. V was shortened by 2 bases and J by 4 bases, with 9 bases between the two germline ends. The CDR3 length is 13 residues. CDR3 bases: TGCGCCAGCAGCTTACAGGATACCTATGGCTACACCTTC. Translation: CASSLQDTYGYTF.

CDR3 coding DNA: TGTGCCAGCAGCTTGGTACCAGGTTACTCCTACGAGCAGTACTTC. Its protein product is CASSLVPGYSYEQYF. The V and J genes are TRBV5-6 and TRBJ2-7; D is undetermined. Germline CDR1 and CDR2: SGHDT and YYEEEE. Trimming took off 0 bases at V and 0 bases at J, with 10 bases between the two ends. This CDR3 region has 15 residues. Full variable domain (rest looked up from reference TRBV5-6 and TRBJ2-7): DAGVTQSPTHLIKTRGQQVTLRCSPKSGHDTVSWYQQALGQGPQFIFQYYEEEERQRGNFPDRFSGHQFPNYSSELNVNALLLGDSALYLCASSLVPGYSYEQYFGPGTRLTVT.

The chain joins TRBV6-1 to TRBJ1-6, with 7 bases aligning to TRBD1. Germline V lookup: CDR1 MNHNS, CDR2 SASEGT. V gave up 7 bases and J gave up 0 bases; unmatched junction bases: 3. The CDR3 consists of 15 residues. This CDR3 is CASKNRGSYNSPLHF. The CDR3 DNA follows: TGTGCCAGCAAAAACAGGGGCTCCTATAATTCACCCCTCCACTTT.

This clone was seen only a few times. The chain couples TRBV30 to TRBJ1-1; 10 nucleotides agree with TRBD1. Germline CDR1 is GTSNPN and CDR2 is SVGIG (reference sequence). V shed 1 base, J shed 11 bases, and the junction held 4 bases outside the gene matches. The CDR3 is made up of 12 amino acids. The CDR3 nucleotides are TGTGCCTGGAGTGGACAGGGGGCGATCGCTTTCTTT. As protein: CAWSGQGAIAFF.

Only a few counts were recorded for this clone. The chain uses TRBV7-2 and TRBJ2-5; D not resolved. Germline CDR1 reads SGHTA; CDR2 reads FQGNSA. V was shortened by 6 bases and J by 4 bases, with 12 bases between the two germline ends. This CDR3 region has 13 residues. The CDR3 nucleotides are TGTGCCAGCAGTTACTTAGTTGGAGAGACCCAGTACTTC. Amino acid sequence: CASSYLVGETQYF.

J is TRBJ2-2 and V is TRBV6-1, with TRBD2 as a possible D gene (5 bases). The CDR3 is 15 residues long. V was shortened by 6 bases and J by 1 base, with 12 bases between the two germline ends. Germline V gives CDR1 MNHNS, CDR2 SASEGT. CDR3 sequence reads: CASSRPAGNTGELFF. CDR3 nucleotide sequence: TGTGCCAGCAGCCGACCGGCGGGGAACACCGGGGAGCTGTTTTTT.

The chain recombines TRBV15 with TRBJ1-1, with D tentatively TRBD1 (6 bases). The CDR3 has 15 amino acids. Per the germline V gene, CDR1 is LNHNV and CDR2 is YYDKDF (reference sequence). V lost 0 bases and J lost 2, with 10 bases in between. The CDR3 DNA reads TGTGCCACCAGCAGAGATACAGGGAGAAACACTGAAGCTTTCTTT. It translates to CATSRDTGRNTEAFF.

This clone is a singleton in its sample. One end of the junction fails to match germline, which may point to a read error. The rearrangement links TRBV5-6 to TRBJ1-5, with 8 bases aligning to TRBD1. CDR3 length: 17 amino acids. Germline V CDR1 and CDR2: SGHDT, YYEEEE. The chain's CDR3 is CASSLVGTGLTNRPQHF. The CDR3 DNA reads TGTGCCAGCAGCTTGGTAGGGACAGGTCTTACAAATCGGCCCCAGCATTTT.

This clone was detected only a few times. The CDR3 sequence: CASSNSGAGYTF. The CDR3 DNA reads TGTGCCAGTAGTAATTCAGGGGCCGGCTACACCTTC. The chain carries TRBV19 and TRBJ1-2, with D perhaps TRBD1 (6 bases). V was clipped by 4 bases and J by 8 bases, with 11 bases between them. Germline V gene lookup returns CDR1 LNHDA and CDR2 SQIVND (reference sequence). CDR3 size: 12 residues.

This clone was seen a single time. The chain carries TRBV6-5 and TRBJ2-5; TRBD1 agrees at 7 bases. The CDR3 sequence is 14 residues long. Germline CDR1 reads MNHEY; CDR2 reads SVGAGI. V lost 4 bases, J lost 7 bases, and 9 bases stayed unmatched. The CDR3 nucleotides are TGTGCCAGCAGTTCATGGGACAGAAAGAGGACCCAGTACTTC. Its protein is CASSSWDRKRTQYF.

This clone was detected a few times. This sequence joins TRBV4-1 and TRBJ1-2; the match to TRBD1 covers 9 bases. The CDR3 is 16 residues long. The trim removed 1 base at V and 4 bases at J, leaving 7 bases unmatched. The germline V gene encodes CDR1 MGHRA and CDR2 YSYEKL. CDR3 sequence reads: CASSQARTGELYGYTF. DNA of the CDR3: TGCGCCAGCAGCCAAGCTAGGACAGGGGAGCTCTATGGCTACACCTTC.

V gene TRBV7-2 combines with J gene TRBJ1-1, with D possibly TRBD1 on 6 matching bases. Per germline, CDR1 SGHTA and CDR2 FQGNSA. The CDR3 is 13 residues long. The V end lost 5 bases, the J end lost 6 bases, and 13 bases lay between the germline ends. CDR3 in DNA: TGTGCCAGCAGCGTGGGACAAGGAGCTGAAGCTTTCTTT. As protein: CASSVGQGAEAFF.

CDR3 amino acids: CASSPRQGYEQYF. In DNA, the CDR3 is TGCGCCAGCAGCCCCCGCCAGGGGTACGAGCAGTACTTC. The gene calls are TRBV4-1 and TRBJ2-7, with D maybe TRBD1 (6 bases). Trimming left V 4 bases short and J 4 bases short, with 11 bases between. Per germline, CDR1 MGHRA and CDR2 YSYEKL. The length of the CDR3 is 13 residues.

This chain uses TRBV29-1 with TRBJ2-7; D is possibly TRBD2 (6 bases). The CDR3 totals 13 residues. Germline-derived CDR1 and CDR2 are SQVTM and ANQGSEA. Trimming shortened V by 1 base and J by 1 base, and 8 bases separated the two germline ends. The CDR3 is CSVEGGDSYEQYF. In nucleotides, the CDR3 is TGCAGCGTTGAAGGGGGGGATTCCTACGAGCAGTACTTC.

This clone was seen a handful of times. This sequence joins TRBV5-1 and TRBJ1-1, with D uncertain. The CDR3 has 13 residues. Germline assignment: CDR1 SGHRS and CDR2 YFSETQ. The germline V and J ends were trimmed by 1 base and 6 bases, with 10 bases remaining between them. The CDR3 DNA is TGCGCCAGCAGCTTGCAGTCCGGGGCTGAAGCTTTCTTT. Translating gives CASSLQSGAEAFF.

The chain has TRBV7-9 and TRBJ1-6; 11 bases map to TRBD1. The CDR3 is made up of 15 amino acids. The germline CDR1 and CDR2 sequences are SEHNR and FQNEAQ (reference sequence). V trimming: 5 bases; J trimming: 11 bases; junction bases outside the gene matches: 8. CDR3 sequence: CASSRPGQGAPPLHF. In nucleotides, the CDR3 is TGTGCCAGCAGCCGCCCTGGACAGGGGGCTCCACCCCTCCACTTT.